This T cell receptor beta chain was found in a study of blood T cell repertoires in COVID-19. Measured with immunoSEQ multiplex PCR; TCRdb has only the in-frame clones, and not every one. Found here are around 400,000 clones, 80% to 95% of them singletons; the top ten hold 0.7% to 0.95%. Trimming cost V 2 bases and J 0 bases; bases outside gene matches: 6. The CDR3 extends over 16 amino acids. Germline V gene sequence: CDR1 KGHSH, CDR2 LQKENI. The sequenced sample consisted of PBMCs or T cells enriched from blood (not recorded which). This sequence was found in a woman between 40 and 55 years old who had been exposed to COVID-19. The chain employs TRBV18 and TRBJ1-1; 7 nucleotides align to TRBD1. The CDR3 DNA reads as TGTGCCAGCTCACCAGTGACAGGGAATATGAACACTGAAGCTTTCTTT. Protein sequence: CASSPVTGNMNTEAFF. Based on the CDR3 plus reference TRBV18 and TRBJ1-1, the full variable domain is NAGVMQNPRHLVRRRGQEARLRCSPMKGHSHVYWYRQLPEEGLKFMVYLQKENIIDESGMPKERFSAEFPKEGPSILRIQQVVRGDSAAYFCASSPVTGNMNTEAFFGQGTRLTVV.